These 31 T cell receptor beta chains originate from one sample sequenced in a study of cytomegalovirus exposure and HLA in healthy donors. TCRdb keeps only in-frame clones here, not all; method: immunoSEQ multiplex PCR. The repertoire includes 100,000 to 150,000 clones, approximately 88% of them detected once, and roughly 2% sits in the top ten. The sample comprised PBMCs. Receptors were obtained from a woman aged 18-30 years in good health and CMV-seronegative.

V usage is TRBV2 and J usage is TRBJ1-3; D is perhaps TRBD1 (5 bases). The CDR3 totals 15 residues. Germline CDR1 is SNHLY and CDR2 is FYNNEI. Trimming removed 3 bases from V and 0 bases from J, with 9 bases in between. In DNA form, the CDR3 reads TGTGCCAGCAGTGAGCGGGGGTTCTCTGGAAACACCATATATTTT. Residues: CASSERGFSGNTIYF.

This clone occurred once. In DNA form, the CDR3 reads TGTGCCAGCAGCCCAACATTGAACACTGAAGCTTTCTTT. Protein: CASSPTLNTEAFF. The chain combines TRBV7-2 with TRBJ1-1; D is undetermined. Germline lookup yields CDR1 SGHTA and CDR2 FQGNSA. V lost 5 bases and J 0 bases, leaving 7 bases between the germline ends. This CDR3 is 13 amino acids long.

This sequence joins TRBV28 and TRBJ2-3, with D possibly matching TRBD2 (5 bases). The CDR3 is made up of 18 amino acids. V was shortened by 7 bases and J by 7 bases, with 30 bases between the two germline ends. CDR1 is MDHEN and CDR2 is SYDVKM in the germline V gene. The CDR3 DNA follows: TGTGCCAGCATTCCCCGCCTGATTAGTAGAGGGTTCTCGTATACGCAGTATTTT. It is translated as CASIPRLISRGFSYTQYF. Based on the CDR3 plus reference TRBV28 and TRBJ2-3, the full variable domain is DVKVTQSSRYLVKRTGEKVFLECVQDMDHENMFWYRQDPGLGLRLIYFSYDVKMKEKGDIPEGYSVSREKKERFSLILESASTNQTSMYLCASIPRLISRGFSYTQYFGPGTRLTVL.

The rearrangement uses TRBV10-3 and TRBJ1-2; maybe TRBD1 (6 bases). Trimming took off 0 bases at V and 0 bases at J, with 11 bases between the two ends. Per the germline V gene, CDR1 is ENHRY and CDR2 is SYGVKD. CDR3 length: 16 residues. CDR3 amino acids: CAISESDRFPNYGYTF. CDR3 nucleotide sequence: TGTGCCATCAGTGAGTCTGACAGGTTTCCTAACTATGGCTACACCTTC.

The CDR3 nucleotides are TGTGCCAGCTACCGCGGGAGTCAGACAGATACGCAGTATTTT. It translates to CASYRGSQTDTQYF. The chain links TRBV28 to TRBJ2-3, with TRBD2 matching over 7 bases. The CDR3 runs to 14 residues. V gave up 8 bases and J gave up 3 bases; unmatched junction bases: 8. CDR1 is MDHEN and CDR2 is SYDVKM in the germline V gene.

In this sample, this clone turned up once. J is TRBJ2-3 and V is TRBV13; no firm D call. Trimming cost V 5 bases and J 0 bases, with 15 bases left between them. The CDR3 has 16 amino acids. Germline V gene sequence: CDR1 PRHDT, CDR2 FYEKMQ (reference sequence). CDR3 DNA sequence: TGTGCCAGCAGCCACTATAATCAAAGAAGCACAGATACGCAGTATTTT. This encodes CASSHYNQRSTDTQYF.

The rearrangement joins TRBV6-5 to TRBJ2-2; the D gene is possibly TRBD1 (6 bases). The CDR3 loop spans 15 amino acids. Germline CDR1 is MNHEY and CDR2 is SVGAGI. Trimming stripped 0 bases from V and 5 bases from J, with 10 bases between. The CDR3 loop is CASSYSRGTTGELFF. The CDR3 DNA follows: TGTGCCAGCAGTTACTCGAGGGGGACGACCGGGGAGCTGTTTTTT.

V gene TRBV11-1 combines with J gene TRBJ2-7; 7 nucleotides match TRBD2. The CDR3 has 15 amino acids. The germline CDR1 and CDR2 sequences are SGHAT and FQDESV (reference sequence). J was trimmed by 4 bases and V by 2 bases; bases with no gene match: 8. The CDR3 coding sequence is TGTGCCAGCAGCTTACGGTTTCCCGGGGGGTACGAGCAGTACTTC. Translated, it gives CASSLRFPGGYEQYF.

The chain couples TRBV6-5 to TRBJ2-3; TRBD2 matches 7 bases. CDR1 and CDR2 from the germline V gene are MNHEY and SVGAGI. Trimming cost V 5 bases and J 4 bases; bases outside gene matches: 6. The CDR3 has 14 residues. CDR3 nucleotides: TGTGCCAGCAGTGCCCGACTAGCCCCAGATACGCAGTATTTT. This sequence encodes CASSARLAPDTQYF.

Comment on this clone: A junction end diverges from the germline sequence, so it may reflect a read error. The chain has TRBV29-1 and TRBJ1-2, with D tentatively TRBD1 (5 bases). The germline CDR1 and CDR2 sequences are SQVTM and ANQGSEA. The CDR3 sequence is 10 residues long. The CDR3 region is CSVEKGGALF. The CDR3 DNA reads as TGCAGCGTTGAGAAGGGTGGGGCCCTCTTC. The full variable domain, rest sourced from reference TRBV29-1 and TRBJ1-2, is SAVISQKPSRDICQRGTSLTIQCQVDSQVTMMFWYRQQPGQSLTLIATANQGSEATYESGFVIDKFPISRPNLTFSTLTVSNMSPEDSSIYLCSVEKGGALFGSGTRLTVV.

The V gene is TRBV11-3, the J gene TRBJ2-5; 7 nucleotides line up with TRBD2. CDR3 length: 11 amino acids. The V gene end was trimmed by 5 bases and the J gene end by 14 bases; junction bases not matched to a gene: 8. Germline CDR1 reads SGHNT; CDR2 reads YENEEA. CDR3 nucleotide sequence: TGTGCCAGCAGCCAGAGCGGGATCCCCTACTTC. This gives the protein CASSQSGIPYF. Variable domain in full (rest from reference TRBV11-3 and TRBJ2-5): EAGVVQSPRYKIIEKKQPVAFWCNPISGHNTLYWYLQNLGQGPELLIRYENEEAVDDSQLPKDRFSAERLKGVDSTLKIQPAELGDSAVYLCASSQSGIPYFGPGTRLLVL.

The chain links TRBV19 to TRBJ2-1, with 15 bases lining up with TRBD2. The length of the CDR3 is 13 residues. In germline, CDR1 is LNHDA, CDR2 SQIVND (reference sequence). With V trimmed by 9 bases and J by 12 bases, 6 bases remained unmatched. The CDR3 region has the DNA TGTGCCAGCCGGCGGGGACTAGCGGGGGGGCAGTTCTTC. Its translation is CASRRGLAGGQFF.

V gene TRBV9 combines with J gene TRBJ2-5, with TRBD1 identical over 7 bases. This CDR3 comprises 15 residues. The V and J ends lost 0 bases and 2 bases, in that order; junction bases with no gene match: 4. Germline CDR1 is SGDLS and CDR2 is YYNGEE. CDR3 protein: CASSVAGTVQETQYF. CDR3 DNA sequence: TGTGCCAGCAGCGTAGCTGGGACAGTACAAGAGACCCAGTACTTC.

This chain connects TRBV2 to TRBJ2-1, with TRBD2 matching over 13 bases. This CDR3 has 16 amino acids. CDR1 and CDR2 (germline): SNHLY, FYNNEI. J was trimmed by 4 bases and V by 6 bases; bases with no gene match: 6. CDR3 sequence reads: CASRVGTSGNYNEQFF. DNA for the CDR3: TGTGCCAGCAGAGTCGGGACTAGCGGGAATTACAATGAGCAGTTCTTC.

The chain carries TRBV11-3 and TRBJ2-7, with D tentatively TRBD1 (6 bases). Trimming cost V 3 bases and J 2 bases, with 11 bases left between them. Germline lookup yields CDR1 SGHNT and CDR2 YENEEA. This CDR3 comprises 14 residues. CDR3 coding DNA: TGTGCCAGCAGCTTGGTCAGGGGCGCCTACGAGCAGTACTTC. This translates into CASSLVRGAYEQYF.

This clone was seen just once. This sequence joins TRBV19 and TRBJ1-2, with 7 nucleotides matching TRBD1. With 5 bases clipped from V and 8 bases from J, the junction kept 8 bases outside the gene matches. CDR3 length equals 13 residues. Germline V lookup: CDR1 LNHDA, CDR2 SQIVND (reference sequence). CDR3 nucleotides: TGTGCCAGTAGTCCTACAGGGGTGAGGGGCTACACCTTC. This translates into CASSPTGVRGYTF.

Written as DNA, the CDR3 is TGTGCCAGCTCACGCCCGACTAGCGGAGTATCCTACAATGAGCAGTTCTTC. This codes for CASSRPTSGVSYNEQFF. V is TRBV18 and J is TRBJ2-1; 9 bases align to TRBD2. Germline CDR1 and CDR2: KGHSH and LQKENI. Losses at the gene ends were 4 bases for V and 1 base for J; bases not matched to a gene: 8. This CDR3 is 17 amino acids long.

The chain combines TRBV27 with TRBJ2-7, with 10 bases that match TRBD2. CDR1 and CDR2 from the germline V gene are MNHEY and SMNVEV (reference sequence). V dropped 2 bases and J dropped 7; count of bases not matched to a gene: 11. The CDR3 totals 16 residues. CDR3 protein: CASSLSITSGNKEQYF. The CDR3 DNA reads TGTGCCAGCAGTTTAAGTATTACTAGCGGGAATAAAGAGCAGTACTTC.

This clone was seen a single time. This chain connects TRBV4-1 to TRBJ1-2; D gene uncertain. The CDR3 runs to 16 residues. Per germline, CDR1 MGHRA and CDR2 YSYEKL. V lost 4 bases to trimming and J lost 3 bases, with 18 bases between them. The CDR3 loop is CASSLVHPSADYGYTF. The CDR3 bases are TGCGCCAGCAGCCTTGTGCATCCTTCCGCAGACTATGGCTACACCTTC.

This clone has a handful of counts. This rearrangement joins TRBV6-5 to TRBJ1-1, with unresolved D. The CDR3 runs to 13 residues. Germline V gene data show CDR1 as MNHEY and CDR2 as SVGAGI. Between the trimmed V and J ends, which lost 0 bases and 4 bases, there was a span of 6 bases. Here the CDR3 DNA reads TGTGCCAGCAGTTACTCCGGTGGCACTGAAGCTTTCTTT. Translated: CASSYSGGTEAFF.

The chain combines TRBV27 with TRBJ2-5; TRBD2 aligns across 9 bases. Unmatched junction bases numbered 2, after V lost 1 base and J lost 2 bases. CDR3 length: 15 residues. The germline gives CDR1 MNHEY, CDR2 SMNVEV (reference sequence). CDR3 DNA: TGTGCCAGCAGTTTATATCTAGCGGGACAAGAGACCCAGTACTTC. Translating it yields CASSLYLAGQETQYF.

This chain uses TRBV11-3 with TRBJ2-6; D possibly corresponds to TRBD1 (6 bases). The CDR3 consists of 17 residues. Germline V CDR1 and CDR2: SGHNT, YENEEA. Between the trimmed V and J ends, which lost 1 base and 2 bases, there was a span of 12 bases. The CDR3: CASSLGTVSTGANVLTF. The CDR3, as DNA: TGTGCCAGCAGCTTAGGGACAGTATCTACTGGGGCCAACGTCCTGACTTTC.

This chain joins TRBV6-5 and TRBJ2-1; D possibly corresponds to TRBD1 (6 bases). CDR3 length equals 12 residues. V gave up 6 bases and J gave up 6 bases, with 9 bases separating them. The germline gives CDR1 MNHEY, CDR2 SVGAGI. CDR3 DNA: TGTGCCAGCAGCCGGGACACCAATGAGCAGTTCTTC. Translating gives CASSRDTNEQFF.

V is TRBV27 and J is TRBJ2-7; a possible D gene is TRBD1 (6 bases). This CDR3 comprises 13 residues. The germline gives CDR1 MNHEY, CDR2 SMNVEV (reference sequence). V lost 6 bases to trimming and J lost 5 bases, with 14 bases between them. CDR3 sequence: CASSLQGAHEQYF. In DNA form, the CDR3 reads TGTGCCAGCAGCCTACAGGGTGCCCACGAGCAGTACTTC.

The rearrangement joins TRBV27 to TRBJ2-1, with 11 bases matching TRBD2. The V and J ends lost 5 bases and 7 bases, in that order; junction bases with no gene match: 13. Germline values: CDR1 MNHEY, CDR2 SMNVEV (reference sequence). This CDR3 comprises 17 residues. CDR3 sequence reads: CASSGSSGRALMNEQFF. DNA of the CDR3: TGTGCCAGCAGTGGTAGTAGCGGGAGGGCTTTGATGAATGAGCAGTTCTTC.

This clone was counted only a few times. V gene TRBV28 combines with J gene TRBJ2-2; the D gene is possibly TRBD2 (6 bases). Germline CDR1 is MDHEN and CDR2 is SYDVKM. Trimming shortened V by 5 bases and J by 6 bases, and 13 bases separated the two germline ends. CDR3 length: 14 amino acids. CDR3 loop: CASSQGGSPGELFF. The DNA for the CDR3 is TGTGCCAGCAGTCAGGGAGGTTCTCCCGGGGAGCTGTTTTTT.

The CDR3 region has the DNA TGTGCCAGCAGCTTTACCAGCGGTAGCCTCGCCGGGGAGCTGTTTTTT. Translated, it gives CASSFTSGSLAGELFF. The J gene is TRBJ2-2, the V gene TRBV5-4; tentative D call: TRBD2 (5 bases). The CDR3 has 16 residues. Germline V gene lookup returns CDR1 SGHNT and CDR2 YYREEE (reference sequence). Trimming took 2 bases from V and 6 from J, leaving 17 bases between them.

CDR3 region: CASSLGLDGNEQFF. Here the CDR3 DNA reads TGCGCCAGCAGCCTCGGGTTGGATGGGAATGAGCAGTTCTTC. V and J are TRBV5-1 and TRBJ2-1; D uncertain. V lost 4 bases and J 7 bases, leaving 15 bases between the germline ends. This CDR3 has 14 residues. Germline lookup yields CDR1 SGHRS and CDR2 YFSETQ. Using reference TRBV5-1 and TRBJ2-1 for the parts outside the CDR3, the full variable domain is KAGVTQTPRYLIKTRGQQVTLSCSPISGHRSVSWYQQTPGQGLQFLFEYFSETQRNKGNFPGRFSGRQFSNSRSEMNVSTLELGDSALYLCASSLGLDGNEQFFGPGTRLTVL.

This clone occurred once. The CDR3 is CASSPGQSSNEKLFF. DNA of the CDR3: TGTGCCAGCTCACCGGGACAGTCCAGTAATGAAAAACTGTTTTTT. The genes are TRBV18 and TRBJ1-4, with 7 bases aligning to TRBD1. Looked up from germline, CDR1 is KGHSH and CDR2 is LQKENI. The CDR3 sequence is 15 residues long. The trim removed 3 bases at V and 4 bases at J, leaving 5 bases unmatched. The full variable domain, completed using reference TRBV18 and TRBJ1-4, is NAGVMQNPRHLVRRRGQEARLRCSPMKGHSHVYWYRQLPEEGLKFMVYLQKENIIDESGMPKERFSAEFPKEGPSILRIQQVVRGDSAAYFCASSPGQSSNEKLFFGSGTQLSVL.

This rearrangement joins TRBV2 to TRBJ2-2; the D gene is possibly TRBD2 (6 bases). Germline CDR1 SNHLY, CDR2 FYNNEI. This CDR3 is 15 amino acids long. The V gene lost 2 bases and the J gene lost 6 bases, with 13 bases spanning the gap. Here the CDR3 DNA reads TGTGCCAGCAGTGAAATCAGCGGGCAAGCCGGGGAGCTGTTTTTT. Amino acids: CASSEISGQAGELFF.

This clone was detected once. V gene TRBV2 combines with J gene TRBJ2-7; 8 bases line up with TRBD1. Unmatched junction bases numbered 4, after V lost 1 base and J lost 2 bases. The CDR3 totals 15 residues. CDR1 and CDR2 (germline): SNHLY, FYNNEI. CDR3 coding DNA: TGTGCCAGCAGTGAAGGGCAGGGGGCTACCTACGAGCAGTACTTC. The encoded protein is CASSEGQGATYEQYF.